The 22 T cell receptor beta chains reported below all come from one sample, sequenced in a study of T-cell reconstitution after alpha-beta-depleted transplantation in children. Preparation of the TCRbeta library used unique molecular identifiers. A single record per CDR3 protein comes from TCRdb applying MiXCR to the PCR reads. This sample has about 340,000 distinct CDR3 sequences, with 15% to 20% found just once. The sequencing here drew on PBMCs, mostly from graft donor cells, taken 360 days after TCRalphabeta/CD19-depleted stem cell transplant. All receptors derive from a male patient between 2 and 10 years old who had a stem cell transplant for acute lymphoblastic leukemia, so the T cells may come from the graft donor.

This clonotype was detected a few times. The CDR3 spells CASSLGGMQNIQYF. In DNA, the CDR3 is TGTGCCAGCAGCTTGGGGGGGATGCAAAACATTCAGTACTTC. The chain uses TRBV5-6 and TRBJ2-4; D possibly matches TRBD1 or TRBD2 (5 bases each). Germline loops: CDR1 SGHDT, CDR2 YYEEEE. Trimming took off 0 bases at V and 5 bases at J, with 9 bases between the two ends. The CDR3 covers 14 residues.

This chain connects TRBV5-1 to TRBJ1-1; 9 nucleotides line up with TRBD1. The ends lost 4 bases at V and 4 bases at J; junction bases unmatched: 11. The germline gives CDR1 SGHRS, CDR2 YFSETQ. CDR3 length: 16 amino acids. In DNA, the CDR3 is TGCGCCAGCAGCCTGGGGACAGGGCTGGAGGGCACTGAAGCTTTCTTT. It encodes CASSLGTGLEGTEAFF.

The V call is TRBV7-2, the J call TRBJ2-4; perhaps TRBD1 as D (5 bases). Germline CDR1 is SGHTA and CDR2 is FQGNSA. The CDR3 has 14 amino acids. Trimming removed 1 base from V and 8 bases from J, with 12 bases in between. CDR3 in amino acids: CASSLDQGRDIQYF. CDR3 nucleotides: TGTGCCAGCAGCTTAGACCAGGGCCGGGACATTCAGTACTTC.

The CDR3 here is CASTQRGANEQFF. The CDR3, as DNA: TGTGCCAGCACCCAGAGGGGGGCGAATGAGCAGTTCTTC. The rearrangement uses TRBV6-2 or TRBV6-3 and TRBJ2-1; either TRBD1 or TRBD2 may supply D (6 bases each). The CDR3 is 13 residues long. Germline assignment: CDR1 MNHEY and CDR2 SVGEGT. V shed 7 bases and J shed 7 bases, with 14 bases lying between them.

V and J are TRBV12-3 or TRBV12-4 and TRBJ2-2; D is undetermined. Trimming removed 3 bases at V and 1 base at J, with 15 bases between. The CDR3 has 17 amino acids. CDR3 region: CASSFLGQAENTGELFF. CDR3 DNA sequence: TGTGCCAGCAGTTTTCTTGGGCAGGCAGAGAACACCGGGGAGCTGTTTTTT.

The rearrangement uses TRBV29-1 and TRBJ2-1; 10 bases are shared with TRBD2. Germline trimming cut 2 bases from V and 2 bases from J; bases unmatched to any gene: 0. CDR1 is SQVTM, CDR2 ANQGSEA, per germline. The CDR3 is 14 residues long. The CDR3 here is CSVESGRAYNEQFF. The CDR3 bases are TGCAGCGTTGAAAGCGGGAGGGCCTACAATGAGCAGTTCTTC.

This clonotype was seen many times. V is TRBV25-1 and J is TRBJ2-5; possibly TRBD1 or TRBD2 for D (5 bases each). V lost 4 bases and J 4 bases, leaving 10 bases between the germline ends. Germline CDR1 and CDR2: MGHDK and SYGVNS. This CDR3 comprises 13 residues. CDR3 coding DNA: TGTGCCAGCAGTGTAACTGGGACAGAGACCCAGTACTTC. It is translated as CASSVTGTETQYF.

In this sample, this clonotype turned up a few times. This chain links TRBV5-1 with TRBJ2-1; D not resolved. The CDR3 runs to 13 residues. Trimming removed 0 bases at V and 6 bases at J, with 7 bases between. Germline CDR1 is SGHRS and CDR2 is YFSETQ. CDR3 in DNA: TGCGCCAGCAGCTTGGTGTTAGCCAATGAGCAGTTCTTC. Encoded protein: CASSLVLANEQFF.

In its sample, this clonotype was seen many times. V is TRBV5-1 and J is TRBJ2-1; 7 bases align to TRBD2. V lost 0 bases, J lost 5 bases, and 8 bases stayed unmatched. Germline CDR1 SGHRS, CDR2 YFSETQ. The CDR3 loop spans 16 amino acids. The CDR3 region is CASSLAAGGRDNEQFF. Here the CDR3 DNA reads TGCGCCAGCAGCTTGGCCGCAGGTGGGAGGGACAATGAGCAGTTCTTC. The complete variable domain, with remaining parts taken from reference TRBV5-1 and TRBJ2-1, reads KAGVTQTPRYLIKTRGQQVTLSCSPISGHRSVSWYQQTPGQGLQFLFEYFSETQRNKGNFPGRFSGRQFSNSRSEMNVSTLELGDSALYLCASSLAAGGRDNEQFFGPGTRLTVL.

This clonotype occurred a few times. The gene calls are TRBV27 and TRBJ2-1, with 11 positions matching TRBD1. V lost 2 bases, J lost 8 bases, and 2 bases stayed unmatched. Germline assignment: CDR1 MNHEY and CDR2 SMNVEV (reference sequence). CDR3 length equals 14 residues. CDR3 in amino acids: CASSLGTGGYEQFF. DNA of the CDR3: TGTGCCAGCAGTTTAGGGACAGGGGGTTATGAGCAGTTCTTC.

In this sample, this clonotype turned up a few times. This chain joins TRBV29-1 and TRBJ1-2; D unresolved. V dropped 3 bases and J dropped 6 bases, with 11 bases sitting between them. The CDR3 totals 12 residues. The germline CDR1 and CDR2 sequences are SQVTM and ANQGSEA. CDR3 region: CSVETAGDGYTF. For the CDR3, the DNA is TGCAGCGTTGAGACGGCAGGAGATGGCTACACCTTC. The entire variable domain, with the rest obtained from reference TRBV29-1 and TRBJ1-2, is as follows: SAVISQKPSRDICQRGTSLTIQCQVDSQVTMMFWYRQQPGQSLTLIATANQGSEATYESGFVIDKFPISRPNLTFSTLTVSNMSPEDSSIYLCSVETAGDGYTFGSGTRLTVV.

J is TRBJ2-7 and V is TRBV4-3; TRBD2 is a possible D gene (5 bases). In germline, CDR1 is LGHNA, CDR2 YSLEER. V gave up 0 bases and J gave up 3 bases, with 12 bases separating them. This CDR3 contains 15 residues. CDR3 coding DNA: TGCGCCAGCAGCCAAGAATTCGCGGGTCACTACGAGCAGTACTTC. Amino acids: CASSQEFAGHYEQYF.

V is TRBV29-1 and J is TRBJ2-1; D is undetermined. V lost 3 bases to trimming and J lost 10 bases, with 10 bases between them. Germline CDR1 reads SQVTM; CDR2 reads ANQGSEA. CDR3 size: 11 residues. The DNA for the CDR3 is TGCAGCGTTGACCCCGTAGGGGAGCAGTTCTTC. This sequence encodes CSVDPVGEQFF.

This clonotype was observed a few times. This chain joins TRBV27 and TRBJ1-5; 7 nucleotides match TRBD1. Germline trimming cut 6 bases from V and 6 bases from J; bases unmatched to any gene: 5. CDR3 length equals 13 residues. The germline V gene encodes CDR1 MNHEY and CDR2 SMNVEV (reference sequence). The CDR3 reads CASRKTGFQPQHF. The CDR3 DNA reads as TGTGCCAGCAGAAAGACAGGGTTTCAGCCCCAGCATTTT.

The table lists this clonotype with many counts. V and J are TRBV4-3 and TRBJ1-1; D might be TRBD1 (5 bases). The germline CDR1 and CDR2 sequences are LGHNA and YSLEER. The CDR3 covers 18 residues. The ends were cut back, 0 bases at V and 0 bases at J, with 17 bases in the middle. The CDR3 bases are TGCGCCAGCAGCCAAGATCGTGGGGGACTGCTTATGAACACTGAAGCTTTCTTT. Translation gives CASSQDRGGLLMNTEAFF.

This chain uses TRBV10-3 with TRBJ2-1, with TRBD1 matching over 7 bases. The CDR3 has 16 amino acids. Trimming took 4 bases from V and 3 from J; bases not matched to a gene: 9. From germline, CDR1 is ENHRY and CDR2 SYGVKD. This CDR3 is CAISGRHGTDYNEQFF. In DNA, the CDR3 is TGTGCCATCAGTGGTCGGCACGGGACAGACTACAATGAGCAGTTCTTC.

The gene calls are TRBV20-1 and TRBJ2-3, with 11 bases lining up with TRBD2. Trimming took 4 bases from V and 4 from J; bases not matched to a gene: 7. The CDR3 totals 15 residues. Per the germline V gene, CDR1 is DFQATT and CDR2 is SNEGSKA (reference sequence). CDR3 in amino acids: CSATPSGRWADTQYF. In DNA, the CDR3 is TGCAGTGCTACGCCTAGCGGGAGGTGGGCAGATACGCAGTATTTT.

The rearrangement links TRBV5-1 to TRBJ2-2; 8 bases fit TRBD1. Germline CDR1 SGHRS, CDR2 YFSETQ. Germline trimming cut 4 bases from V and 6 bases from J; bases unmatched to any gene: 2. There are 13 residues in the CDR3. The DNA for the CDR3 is TGCGCCAGCAGCCTGGACAGGGCCGGGGAGCTGTTTTTT. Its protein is CASSLDRAGELFF.

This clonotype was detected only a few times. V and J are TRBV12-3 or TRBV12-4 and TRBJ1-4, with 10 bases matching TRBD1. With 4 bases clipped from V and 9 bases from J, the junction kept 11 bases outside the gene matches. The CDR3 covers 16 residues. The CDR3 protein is CASSSKFGTGVKKLFF. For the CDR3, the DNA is TGTGCCAGCAGTTCCAAATTCGGGACAGGGGTGAAAAAACTGTTTTTT.

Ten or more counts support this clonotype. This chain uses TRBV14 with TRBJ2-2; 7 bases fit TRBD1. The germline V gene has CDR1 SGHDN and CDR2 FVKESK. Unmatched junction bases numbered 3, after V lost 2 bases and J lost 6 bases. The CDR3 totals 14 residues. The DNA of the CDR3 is TGTGCCAGCAGCCAACAGACAGGGTCCGGGGAGCTGTTTTTT. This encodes CASSQQTGSGELFF.

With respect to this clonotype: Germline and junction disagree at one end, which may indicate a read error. This CDR3 is CAISSLLPGLVAYNSYNEQFF. The CDR3 DNA reads as TGTGCCATCAGCTCACTCCTACCCGGACTAGTGGCCTACAACTCCTACAATGAGCAGTTCTTC. This chain links TRBV7-6 with TRBJ2-1; 7 bases are a match to TRBD2. The germline V gene encodes CDR1 SGHVS and CDR2 FNYEAQ. This CDR3 comprises 21 residues.

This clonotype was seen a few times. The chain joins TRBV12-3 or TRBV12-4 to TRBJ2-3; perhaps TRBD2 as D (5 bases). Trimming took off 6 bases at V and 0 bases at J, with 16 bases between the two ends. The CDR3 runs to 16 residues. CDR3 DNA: TGTGCCAGCAGCAAGGGAGTGGGCGGGAGCACAGATACGCAGTATTTT. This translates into CASSKGVGGSTDTQYF.